This T cell receptor (beta chain) was documented in a study of blood T cell repertoires in COVID-19. TCRdb's table, derived via immunoSEQ multiplex PCR, lists solely in-frame clones and lacks some. The sample shows under 200,000 clones, about three quarters of them seen only once. CDR1 and CDR2 from the germline V gene are SGHRS and YFSETQ. There are 16 residues in the CDR3. Trimming took off 0 bases at V and 2 bases at J, with 11 bases between the two ends. The sequencing sample was made of peripheral blood. This sequence originates from a man aged 70 or older with acute or convalescent COVID-19. The genes are TRBV5-1 and TRBJ1-4; D perhaps matches TRBD1 (5 bases). The CDR3 DNA is TGCGCCAGCAGCTTGGGAGCTTCAGGGACTAATGAAAAACTGTTTTTT. Translation: CASSLGASGTNEKLFF.